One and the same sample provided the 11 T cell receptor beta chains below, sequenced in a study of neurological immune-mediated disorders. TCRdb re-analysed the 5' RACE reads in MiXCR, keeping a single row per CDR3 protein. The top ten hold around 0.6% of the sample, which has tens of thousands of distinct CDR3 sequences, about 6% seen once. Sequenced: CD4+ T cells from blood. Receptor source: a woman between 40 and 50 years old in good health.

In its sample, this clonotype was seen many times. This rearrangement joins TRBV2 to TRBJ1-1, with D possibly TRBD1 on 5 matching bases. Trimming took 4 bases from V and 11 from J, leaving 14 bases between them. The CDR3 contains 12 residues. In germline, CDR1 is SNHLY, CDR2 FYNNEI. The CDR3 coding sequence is TGTGCCAGCAGTGTGCGTCGGCAGGGTGCTTTCTTT. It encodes CASSVRRQGAFF.

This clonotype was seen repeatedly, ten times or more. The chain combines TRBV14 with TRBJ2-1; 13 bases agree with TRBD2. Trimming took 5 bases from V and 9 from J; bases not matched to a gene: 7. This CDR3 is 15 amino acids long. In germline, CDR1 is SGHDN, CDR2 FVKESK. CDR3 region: CASSKGLAGLGEQFF. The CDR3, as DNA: TGTGCCAGCAGCAAGGGACTAGCGGGATTGGGTGAGCAGTTCTTC.

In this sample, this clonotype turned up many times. CDR3 coding DNA: TGTGCCAGCAGTTCTAATTCACCCCTCCACTTT. It specifies CASSSNSPLHF. This chain links TRBV12-3 or TRBV12-4 with TRBJ1-6; D uncertain. V lost 4 bases and J 6 bases, leaving 1 base between the germline ends. The CDR3 length is 11 residues.

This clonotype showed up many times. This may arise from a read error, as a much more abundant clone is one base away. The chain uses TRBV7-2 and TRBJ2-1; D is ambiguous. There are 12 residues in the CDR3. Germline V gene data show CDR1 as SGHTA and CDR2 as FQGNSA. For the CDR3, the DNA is TGTGCCAGCAGCTTAGCGCGCGGTGAGCAGTCCTTC. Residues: CASSLARGEQSF.

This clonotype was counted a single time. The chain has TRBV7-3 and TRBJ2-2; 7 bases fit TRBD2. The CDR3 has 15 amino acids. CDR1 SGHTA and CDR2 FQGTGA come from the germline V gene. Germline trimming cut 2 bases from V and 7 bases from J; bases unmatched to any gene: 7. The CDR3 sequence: CASSLPGGSGGELFF. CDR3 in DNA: TGTGCCAGCAGCTTACCAGGCGGGAGTGGCGGGGAGCTGTTTTTT. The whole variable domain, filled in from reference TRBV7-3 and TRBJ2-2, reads GAGVSQTPSNKVTEKGKYVELRCDPISGHTALYWYRQSLGQGPEFLIYFQGTGAADDSGLPNDRFFAVRPEGSVSTLKIQRTERGDSAVYLCASSLPGGSGGELFFGEGSRLTVL.

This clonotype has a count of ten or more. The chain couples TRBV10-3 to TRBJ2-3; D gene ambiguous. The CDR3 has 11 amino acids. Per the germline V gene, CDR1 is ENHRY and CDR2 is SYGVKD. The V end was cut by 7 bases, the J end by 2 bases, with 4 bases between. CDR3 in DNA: TGTGCCATCACTGACACAGATACGCAGTATTTT. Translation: CAITDTDTQYF.

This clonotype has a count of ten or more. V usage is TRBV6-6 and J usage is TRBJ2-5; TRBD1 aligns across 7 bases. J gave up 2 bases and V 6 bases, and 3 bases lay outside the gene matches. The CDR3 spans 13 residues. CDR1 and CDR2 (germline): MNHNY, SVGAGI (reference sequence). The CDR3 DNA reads TGTGCCAGCAGCCGGGGACAGCAAGAGACCCAGTACTTC. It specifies CASSRGQQETQYF.

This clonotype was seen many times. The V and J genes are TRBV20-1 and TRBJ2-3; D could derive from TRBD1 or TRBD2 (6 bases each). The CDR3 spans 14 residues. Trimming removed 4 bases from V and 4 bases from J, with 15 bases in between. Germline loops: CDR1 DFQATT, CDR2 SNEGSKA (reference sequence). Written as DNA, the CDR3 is TGCAGTGCTACCTGGGGGGCAGGCGCAGATACGCAGTATTTT. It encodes CSATWGAGADTQYF.

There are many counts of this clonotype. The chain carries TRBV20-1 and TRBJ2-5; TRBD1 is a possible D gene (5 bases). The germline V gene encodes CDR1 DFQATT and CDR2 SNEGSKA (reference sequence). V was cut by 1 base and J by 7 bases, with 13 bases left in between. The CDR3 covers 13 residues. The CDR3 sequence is CSARAPRVGTQYF. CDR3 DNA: TGCAGTGCTAGAGCACCCAGGGTTGGGACCCAGTACTTC.

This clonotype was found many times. CDR3 protein: CASRLATGELFF. DNA for the CDR3: TGTGCCAGCAGGCTAGCGACCGGGGAGCTGTTTTTT. The chain uses TRBV28 and TRBJ2-2; possible D gene TRBD2, 6 bases. Germline CDR1 and CDR2: MDHEN and SYDVKM. The ends were cut back, 6 bases at V and 5 bases at J, with 7 bases in the middle. The CDR3 is 12 amino acids.

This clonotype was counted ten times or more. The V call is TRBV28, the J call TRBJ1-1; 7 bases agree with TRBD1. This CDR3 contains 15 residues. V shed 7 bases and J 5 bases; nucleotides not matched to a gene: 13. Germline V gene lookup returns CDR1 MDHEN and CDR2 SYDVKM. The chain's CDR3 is CASISSGRGWTEAFF. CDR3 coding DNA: TGTGCCAGCATCTCTTCGGGCAGGGGGTGGACTGAAGCTTTCTTT.